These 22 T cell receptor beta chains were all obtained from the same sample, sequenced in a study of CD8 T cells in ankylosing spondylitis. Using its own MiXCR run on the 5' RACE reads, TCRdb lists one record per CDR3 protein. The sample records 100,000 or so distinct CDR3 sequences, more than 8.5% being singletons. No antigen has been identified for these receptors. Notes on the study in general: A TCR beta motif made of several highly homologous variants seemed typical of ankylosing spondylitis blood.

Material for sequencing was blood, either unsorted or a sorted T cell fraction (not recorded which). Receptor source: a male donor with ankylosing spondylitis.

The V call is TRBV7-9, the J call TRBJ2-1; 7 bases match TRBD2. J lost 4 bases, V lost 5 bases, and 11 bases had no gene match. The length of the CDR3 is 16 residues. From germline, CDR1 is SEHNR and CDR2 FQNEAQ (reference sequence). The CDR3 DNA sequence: TGTGCCAGCAGCACGGCGCCTAGCGGACCTTACAATGAGCAGTTCTTC. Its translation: CASSTAPSGPYNEQFF.

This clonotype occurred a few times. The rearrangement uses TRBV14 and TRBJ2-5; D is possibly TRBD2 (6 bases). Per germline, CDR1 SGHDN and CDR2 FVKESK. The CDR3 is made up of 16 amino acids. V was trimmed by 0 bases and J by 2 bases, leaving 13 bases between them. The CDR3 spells CASSQDWGGVQETQYF. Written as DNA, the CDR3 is TGTGCCAGCAGCCAAGATTGGGGAGGCGTTCAAGAGACCCAGTACTTC.

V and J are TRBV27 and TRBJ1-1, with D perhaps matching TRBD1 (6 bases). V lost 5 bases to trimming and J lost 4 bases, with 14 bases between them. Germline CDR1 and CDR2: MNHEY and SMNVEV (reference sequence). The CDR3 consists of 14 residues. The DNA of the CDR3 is TGTGCCAGCAGTAATACAGGGACCATCACTGAAGCTTTCTTT. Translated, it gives CASSNTGTITEAFF.

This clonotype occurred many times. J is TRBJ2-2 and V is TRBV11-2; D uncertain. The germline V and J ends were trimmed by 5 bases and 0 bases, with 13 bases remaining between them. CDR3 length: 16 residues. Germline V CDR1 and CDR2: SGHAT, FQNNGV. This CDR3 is CASSPIIQANTGELFF. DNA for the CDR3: TGTGCCAGCAGCCCGATCATCCAAGCGAACACCGGGGAGCTGTTTTTT.

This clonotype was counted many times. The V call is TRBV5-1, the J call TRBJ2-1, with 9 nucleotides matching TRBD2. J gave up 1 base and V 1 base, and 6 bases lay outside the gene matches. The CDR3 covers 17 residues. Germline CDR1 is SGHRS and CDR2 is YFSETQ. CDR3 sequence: CASSLSGSGSSYNEQFF. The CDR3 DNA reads TGCGCCAGCAGCTTGTCAGGTAGCGGGAGTTCCTACAATGAGCAGTTCTTC.

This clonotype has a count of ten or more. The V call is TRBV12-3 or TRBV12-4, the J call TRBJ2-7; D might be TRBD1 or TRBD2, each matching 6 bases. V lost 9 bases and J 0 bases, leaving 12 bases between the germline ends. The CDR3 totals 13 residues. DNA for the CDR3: TGTGCCAGTAGCGCGGGACACTCCTACGAGCAGTACTTC. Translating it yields CASSAGHSYEQYF.

The CDR3: CAISTESRNTEAFF. The CDR3 nucleotides read TGTGCCATCAGTACGGAATCTCGGAACACTGAAGCTTTCTTT. The V and J genes are TRBV10-3 and TRBJ1-1; D is unresolved. From germline, CDR1 is ENHRY and CDR2 SYGVKD. V lost 5 bases to trimming and J lost 1 base, with 11 bases between them. The CDR3 spans 14 residues.

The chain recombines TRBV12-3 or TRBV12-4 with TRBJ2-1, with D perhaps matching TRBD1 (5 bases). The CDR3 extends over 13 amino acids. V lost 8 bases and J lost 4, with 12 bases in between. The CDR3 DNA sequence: TGTGCCAGCGCTCTCAAGGGGTACAATGAGCAGTTCTTC. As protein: CASALKGYNEQFF.

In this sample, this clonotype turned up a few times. The CDR3 nucleotides read TGTGCCAGCAGTTGGGGGACTAGCGGGTTCAGGGAGCTGTTTTTT. Residues: CASSWGTSGFRELFF. This chain joins TRBV27 and TRBJ2-2; TRBD2 matches at 12 bases. CDR3 length: 15 amino acids. CDR1 is MNHEY, CDR2 SMNVEV, per germline (reference sequence). The V gene end was trimmed by 4 bases and the J gene end by 9 bases; junction bases not matched to a gene: 6.

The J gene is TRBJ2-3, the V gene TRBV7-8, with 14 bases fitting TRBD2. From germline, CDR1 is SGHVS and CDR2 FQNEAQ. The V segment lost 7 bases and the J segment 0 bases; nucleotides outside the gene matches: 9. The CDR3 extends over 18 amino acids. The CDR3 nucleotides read TGTGCCAGCACCCGTGGGACTAGCGGGAGCCCTAGCACAGATACGCAGTATTTT. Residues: CASTRGTSGSPSTDTQYF.

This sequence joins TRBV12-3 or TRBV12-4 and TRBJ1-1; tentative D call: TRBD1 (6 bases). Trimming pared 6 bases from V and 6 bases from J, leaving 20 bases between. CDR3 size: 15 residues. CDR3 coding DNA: TGTGCCAGCAGGCCCGTAGAGGGGGGATGGGCTGAAGCTTTCTTT. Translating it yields CASRPVEGGWAEAFF.

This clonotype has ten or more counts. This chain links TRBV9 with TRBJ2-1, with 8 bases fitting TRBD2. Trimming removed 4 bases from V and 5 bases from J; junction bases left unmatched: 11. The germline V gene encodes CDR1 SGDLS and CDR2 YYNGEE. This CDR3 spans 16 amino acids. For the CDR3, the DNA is TGTGCCAGCAGCTTATCCCGGAGCGGGGGTAACAATGAGCAGTTCTTC. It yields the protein CASSLSRSGGNNEQFF.

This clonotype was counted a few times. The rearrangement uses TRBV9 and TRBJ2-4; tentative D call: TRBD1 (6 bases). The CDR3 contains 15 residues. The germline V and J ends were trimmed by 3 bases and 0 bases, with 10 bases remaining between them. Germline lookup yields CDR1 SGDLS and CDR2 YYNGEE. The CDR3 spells CASSAGQLAKNIQYF. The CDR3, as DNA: TGTGCCAGCAGCGCAGGACAGTTAGCCAAAAACATTCAGTACTTC.

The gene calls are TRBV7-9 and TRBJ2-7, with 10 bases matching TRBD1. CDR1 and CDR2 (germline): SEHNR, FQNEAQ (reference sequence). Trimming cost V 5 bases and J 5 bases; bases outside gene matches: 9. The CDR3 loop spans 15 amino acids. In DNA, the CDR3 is TGTGCCAGCAGCCCCGGGACAGGGGAGGTCAACGAGCAGTACTTC. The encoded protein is CASSPGTGEVNEQYF.

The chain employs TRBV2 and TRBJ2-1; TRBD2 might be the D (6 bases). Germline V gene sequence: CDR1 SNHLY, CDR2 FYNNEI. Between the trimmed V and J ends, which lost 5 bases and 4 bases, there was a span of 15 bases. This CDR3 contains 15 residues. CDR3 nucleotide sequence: TGTGCCAGCAGTCTGCCGGGACTTTCGTACAATGAGCAGTTCTTC. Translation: CASSLPGLSYNEQFF.

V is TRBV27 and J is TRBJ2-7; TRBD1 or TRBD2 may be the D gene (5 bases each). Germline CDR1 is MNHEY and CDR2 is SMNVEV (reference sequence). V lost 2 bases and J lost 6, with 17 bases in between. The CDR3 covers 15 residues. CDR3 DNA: TGTGCCAGCAGTTTACTAGGGGACGGGCGATCCGAGCAGTACTTC. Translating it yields CASSLLGDGRSEQYF.

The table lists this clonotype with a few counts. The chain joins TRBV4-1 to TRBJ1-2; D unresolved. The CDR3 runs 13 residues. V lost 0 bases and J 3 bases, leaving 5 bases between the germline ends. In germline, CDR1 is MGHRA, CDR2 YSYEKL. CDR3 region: CASSQEVDYGYTF. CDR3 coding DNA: TGCGCCAGCAGCCAAGAGGTGGACTATGGCTACACCTTC.

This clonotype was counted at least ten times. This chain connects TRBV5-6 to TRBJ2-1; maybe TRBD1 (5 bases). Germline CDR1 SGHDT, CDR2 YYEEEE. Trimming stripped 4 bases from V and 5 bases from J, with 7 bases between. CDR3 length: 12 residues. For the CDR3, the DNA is TGTGCCAGCAGCCAACAGGACAATGAGCAGTTCTTC. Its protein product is CASSQQDNEQFF.

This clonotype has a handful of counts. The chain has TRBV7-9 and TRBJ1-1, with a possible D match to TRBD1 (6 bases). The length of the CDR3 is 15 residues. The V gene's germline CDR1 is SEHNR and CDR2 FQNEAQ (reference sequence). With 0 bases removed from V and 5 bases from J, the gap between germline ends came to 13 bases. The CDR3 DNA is TGTGCCAGCAGCTTAGCGACGGCAGGGGTTACTGAAGCTTTCTTT. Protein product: CASSLATAGVTEAFF.

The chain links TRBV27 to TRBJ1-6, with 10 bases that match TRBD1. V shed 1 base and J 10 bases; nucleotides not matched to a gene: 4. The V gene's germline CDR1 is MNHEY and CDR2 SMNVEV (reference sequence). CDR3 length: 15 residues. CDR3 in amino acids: CASSLWGTGVSPLHF. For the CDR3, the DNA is TGTGCCAGCAGTTTATGGGGGACAGGGGTCTCACCCCTCCACTTT.

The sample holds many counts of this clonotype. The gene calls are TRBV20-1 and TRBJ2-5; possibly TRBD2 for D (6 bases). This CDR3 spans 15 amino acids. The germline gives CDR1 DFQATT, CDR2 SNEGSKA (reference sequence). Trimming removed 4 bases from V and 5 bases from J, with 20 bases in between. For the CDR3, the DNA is TGCAGTGCTAAGGACGAGGGAGGATCGGTGGAGACCCAGTACTTC. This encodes CSAKDEGGSVETQYF.

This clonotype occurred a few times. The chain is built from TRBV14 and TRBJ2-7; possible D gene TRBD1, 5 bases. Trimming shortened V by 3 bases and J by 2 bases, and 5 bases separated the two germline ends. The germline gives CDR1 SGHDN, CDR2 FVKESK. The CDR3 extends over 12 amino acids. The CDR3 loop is CASSQDTYEQYF. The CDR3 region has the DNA TGTGCCAGCAGCCAGGACACCTACGAGCAGTACTTC. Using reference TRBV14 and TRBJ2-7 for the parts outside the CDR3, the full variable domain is EAGVTQFPSHSVIEKGQTVTLRCDPISGHDNLYWYRRVMGKEIKFLLHFVKESKQDESGMPNNRFLAERTGGTYSTLKVQPAELEDSGVYFCASSQDTYEQYFGPGTRLTVT.